The clone carrying this TCR beta chain was detected many times. Its antigen remains unknown. TCR beta CDR3 regions were amplified from RNA transcripts. Carried out on the TCR CDR3, a first-round RT-PCR used the HTBI primer set. TCRdb independently ran MiXCR on the multiplex PCR reads; one entry per CDR3 protein. The sample shows 350,000 or so distinct CDR3 sequences, about 20% of them seen only once. Diagnoses rested on clinical symptoms, serum thyroxine and TRAb, thyroid ultrasound and orbital computed tomography. This record comes from a study of T cells in Graves' hyperthyroidism and ophthalmopathy. Study-level results: Separating ophthalmopathy from stable hyperthyroidism was achieved by a 13 V-J model. Also found in blood were most expanded thyroid clonotypes above 0.001. Before onset, ophthalmopathy was predicted by the model a median roughly 6.8 months earlier.

Sequencing was done on a sample of blood. This TCR was sampled from a woman aged 45-60 years with Graves' hyperthyroidism.

DNA for the CDR3: TGTGCCAGCAGCTTAGCGCGACCCGAGCAGTTCTTC. Translated, it gives CASSLARPEQFF. V is TRBV11-1 and J is TRBJ2-1; the D is unclear. Trimming took off 0 bases at V and 10 bases at J, with 7 bases between the two ends. Germline loops: CDR1 SGHAT, CDR2 FQDESV (reference sequence). This CDR3 region has 12 residues.